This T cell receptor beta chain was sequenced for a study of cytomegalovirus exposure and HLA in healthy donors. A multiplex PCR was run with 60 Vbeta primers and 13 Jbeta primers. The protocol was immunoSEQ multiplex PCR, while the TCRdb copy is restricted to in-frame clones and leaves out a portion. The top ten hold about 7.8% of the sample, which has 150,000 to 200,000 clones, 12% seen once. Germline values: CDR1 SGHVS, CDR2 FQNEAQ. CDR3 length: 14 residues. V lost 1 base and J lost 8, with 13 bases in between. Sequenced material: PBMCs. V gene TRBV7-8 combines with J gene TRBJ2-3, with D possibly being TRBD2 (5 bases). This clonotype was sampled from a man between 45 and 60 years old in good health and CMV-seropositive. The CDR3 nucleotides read TGTGCCAGCAGCTTAGAAACGGGGTTAGGTACGCAGTATTTT. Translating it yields CASSLETGLGTQYF.